This T cell receptor (beta chain) derives from a study of T cell changes during pregnancy in multiple sclerosis. Germline values: CDR1 SGHRS, CDR2 YFSETQ. Trimming removed 3 bases from V and 8 bases from J; junction bases left unmatched: 5. This CDR3 is 14 amino acids long. Data came from immunoSEQ multiplex PCR; TCRdb stores just in-frame clones and leaves some out. This sample yields about 44,000 clones, of which 89% are seen a single time; approximately 1.1% belongs to the top ten. This sequence joins TRBV5-1 and TRBJ1-4; 9 nucleotides align to TRBD1. This specimen consisted of CD4+ T cells from peripheral blood mononuclear cells, obtained after pregnancy. This sequence was found in a female donor with multiple sclerosis, enrolled in a pregnancy study. The CDR3 reads CASSSGTGREKLFF. CDR3 in DNA: TGCGCCAGCAGCTCGGGGACAGGGAGGGAAAAACTGTTTTTT.